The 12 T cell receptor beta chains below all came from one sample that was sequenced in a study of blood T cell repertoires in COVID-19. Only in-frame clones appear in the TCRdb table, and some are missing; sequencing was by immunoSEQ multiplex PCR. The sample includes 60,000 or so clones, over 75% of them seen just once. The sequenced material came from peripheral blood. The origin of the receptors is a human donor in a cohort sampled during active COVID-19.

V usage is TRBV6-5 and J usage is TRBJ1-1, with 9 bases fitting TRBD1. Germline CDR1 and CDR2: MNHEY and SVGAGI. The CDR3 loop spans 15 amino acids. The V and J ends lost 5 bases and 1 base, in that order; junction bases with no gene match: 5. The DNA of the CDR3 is TGTGCCAGCAGTCCGCAGACAGGGGGGAACACTGAAGCTTTCTTT. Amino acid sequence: CASSPQTGGNTEAFF.

In DNA form, the CDR3 reads TGTGCCTGGAGTGTACGGGGTAGCGGGGGGGCCTCCGAGACCCAGTACTTC. Protein product: CAWSVRGSGGASETQYF. J is TRBJ2-5 and V is TRBV30, with TRBD2 matching 11 bases. The CDR3 totals 17 residues. V gave up 0 bases and J gave up 5 bases; unmatched junction bases: 11. The germline V gene encodes CDR1 GTSNPN and CDR2 SVGIG (reference sequence).

This chain's CDR3 is CASSQDPVQGAFAEAFF. The CDR3 DNA follows: TGTGCCAGCAGCCAAGATCCAGTACAGGGGGCATTTGCTGAAGCTTTCTTT. The gene calls are TRBV14 and TRBJ1-1; TRBD1 matches 9 bases. Germline V gene lookup returns CDR1 SGHDN and CDR2 FVKESK. The CDR3 loop spans 17 amino acids. Germline trimming cut 0 bases from V and 6 bases from J; bases unmatched to any gene: 11. The complete variable domain, with remaining parts taken from reference TRBV14 and TRBJ1-1, reads EAGVTQFPSHSVIEKGQTVTLRCDPISGHDNLYWYRRVMGKEIKFLLHFVKESKQDESGMPNNRFLAERTGGTYSTLKVQPAELEDSGVYFCASSQDPVQGAFAEAFFGQGTRLTVV.

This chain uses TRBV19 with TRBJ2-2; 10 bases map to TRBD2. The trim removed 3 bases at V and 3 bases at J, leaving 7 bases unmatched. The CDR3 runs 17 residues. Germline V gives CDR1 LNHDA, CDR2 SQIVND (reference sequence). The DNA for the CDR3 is TGTGCCAGTAGTATCACTCCAGCGGGGGGGTACACCGGGGAGCTGTTTTTT. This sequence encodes CASSITPAGGYTGELFF.

This chain's CDR3 is CASSPQGQGNTIYF. DNA of the CDR3: TGTGCCAGCTCACCACAGGGGCAGGGAAACACCATATATTTT. This chain connects TRBV18 to TRBJ1-3; the D gene is possibly TRBD1 (5 bases). The V gene lost 1 base and the J gene lost 4 bases, with 8 bases spanning the gap. Germline V gene data show CDR1 as KGHSH and CDR2 as LQKENI. The CDR3 is 14 amino acids. The full variable domain, with the rest looked up from reference TRBV18 and TRBJ1-3, is NAGVMQNPRHLVRRRGQEARLRCSPMKGHSHVYWYRQLPEEGLKFMVYLQKENIIDESGMPKERFSAEFPKEGPSILRIQQVVRGDSAAYFCASSPQGQGNTIYFGEGSWLTVV.

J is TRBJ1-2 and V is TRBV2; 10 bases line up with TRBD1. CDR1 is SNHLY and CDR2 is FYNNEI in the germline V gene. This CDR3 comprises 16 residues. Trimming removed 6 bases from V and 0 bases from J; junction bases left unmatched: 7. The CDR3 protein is CASRATGGVSNYGYTF. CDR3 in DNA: TGTGCCAGCAGAGCGACAGGGGGCGTTTCTAACTATGGCTACACCTTC.

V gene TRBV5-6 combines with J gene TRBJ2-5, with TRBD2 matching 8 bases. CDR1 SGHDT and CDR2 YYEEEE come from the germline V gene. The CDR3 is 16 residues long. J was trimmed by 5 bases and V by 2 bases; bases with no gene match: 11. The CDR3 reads CASSFGPSGWVETQYF. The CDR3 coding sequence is TGTGCCAGCAGCTTCGGGCCTAGCGGGTGGGTGGAGACCCAGTACTTC.

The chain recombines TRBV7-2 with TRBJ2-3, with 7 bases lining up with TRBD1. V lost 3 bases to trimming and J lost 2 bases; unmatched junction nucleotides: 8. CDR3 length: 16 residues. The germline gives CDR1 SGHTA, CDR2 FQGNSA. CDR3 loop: CASSLTAGGSTDTQYF. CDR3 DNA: TGTGCCAGCAGCTTGACGGCAGGGGGTTCCACAGATACGCAGTATTTT.

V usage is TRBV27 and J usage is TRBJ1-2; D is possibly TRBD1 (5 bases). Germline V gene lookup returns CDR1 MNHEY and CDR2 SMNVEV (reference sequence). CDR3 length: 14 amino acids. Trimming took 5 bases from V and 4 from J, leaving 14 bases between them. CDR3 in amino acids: CASSPRQLVYGYTF. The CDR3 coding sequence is TGTGCCAGCAGTCCTCGACAGCTCGTCTATGGCTACACCTTC.

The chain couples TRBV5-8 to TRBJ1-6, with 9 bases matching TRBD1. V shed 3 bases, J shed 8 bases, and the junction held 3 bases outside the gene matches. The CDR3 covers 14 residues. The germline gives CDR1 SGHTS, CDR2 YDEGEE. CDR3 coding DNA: TGTGCCAGCAGCTGGGGACAGGGTTATTCACCCCTCCACTTT. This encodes CASSWGQGYSPLHF.

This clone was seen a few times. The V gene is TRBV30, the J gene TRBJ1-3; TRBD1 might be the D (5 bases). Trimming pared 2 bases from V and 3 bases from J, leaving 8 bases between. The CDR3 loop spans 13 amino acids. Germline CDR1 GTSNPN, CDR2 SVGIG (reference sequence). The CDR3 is CAWSPGLGNTIYF. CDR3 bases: TGTGCCTGGAGTCCGGGACTTGGAAACACCATATATTTT.

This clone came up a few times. The DNA of the CDR3 is TGTGCCAGCAGCTTAGCGGGGACAGATAATGAAAAACTGTTTTTT. It encodes CASSLAGTDNEKLFF. The genes are TRBV7-9 and TRBJ1-4; the match to TRBD1 covers 7 bases. Looked up from germline, CDR1 is SEHNR and CDR2 is FQNEAQ (reference sequence). The CDR3 contains 15 residues. The V and J ends lost 0 bases and 4 bases, in that order; junction bases with no gene match: 2.